The 9 T cell receptor beta chains below were found in one sample sequenced in a study of regulatory T cells in long-lasting Graves disease. Sample time point: persistent/refractory GD, antithyroid drugs over 5 years with positive TRAb. PBMCs provided the RNA from which the TCR library was made. CDR3-region Arm-PCR and iRepertoire HTBI primers produced the TCR beta libraries. Each CDR3 protein is one row after TCRdb ran MiXCR on the multiplex PCR reads. The sample consists of about 460,000 distinct CDR3 sequences, 20% to 25% of them appearing once. This material consisted of peripheral blood mononuclear cells (PBMCs), taken when the disease was refractory, from a patient treated with antithyroid drugs. All receptors derive from a female donor with Graves disease.

The chain couples TRBV7-2 to TRBJ1-5; D gene uncertain. CDR1 is SGHTA, CDR2 FQGNSA, per germline. This CDR3 contains 16 residues. V lost 2 bases and J 4 bases, leaving 15 bases between the germline ends. This CDR3 is CASSLFQPELNQPQHF. The CDR3 DNA reads TGTGCCAGCAGCTTATTCCAGCCGGAACTTAATCAGCCCCAGCATTTT.

The gene calls are TRBV28 and TRBJ1-2; 9 bases fit TRBD1. V shed 7 bases and J 3 bases; nucleotides not matched to a gene: 9. Per the germline V gene, CDR1 is MDHEN and CDR2 is SYDVKM. The CDR3 totals 15 residues. The CDR3 nucleotides are TGTGCCAGCAAGACAACCGGGACAGGGTACTATGGCTACACCTTC. It codes for CASKTTGTGYYGYTF.

This chain connects TRBV5-5 to TRBJ1-2; TRBD1 matches at 11 bases. Germline CDR1 and CDR2: SGHKS and YYEKEE (reference sequence). This CDR3 is built from 15 residues. The J segment lost 5 bases and the V segment lost 4 bases, leaving 7 bases of the junction unmatched. The CDR3 DNA follows: TGTGCCAGCAGCGTCGGACAGGGGGCACAATATGGCTACACCTTC. It yields the protein CASSVGQGAQYGYTF.

This clonotype showed up many times. The chain employs TRBV11-2 and TRBJ2-4; TRBD1 matches 8 bases. Germline V gene lookup returns CDR1 SGHAT and CDR2 FQNNGV. CDR3 length equals 16 residues. J gave up 6 bases and V 2 bases, and 9 bases lay outside the gene matches. The CDR3 DNA follows: TGTGCCAGCAGCTTACCCGGACAGGGTACGGGAAACATTCAGTACTTC. Translating gives CASSLPGQGTGNIQYF.

In its sample, this clonotype was seen a few times. J is TRBJ2-1 and V is TRBV20-1; TRBD2 aligns across 13 bases. Losses at the gene ends were 8 bases for V and 2 bases for J; bases not matched to a gene: 9. The CDR3 has 16 amino acids. Germline lookup yields CDR1 DFQATT and CDR2 SNEGSKA (reference sequence). The CDR3 nucleotides are TGCAGTCCAAACGGCGGGACTAGCGGGACCTACAATGAGCAGTTCTTC. It translates to CSPNGGTSGTYNEQFF.

The rearrangement links TRBV11-1 to TRBJ2-5; 9 bases agree with TRBD2. Matching the DNA end better, TRBJ2-1 makes the J call doubtful. Germline loops: CDR1 SGHAT, CDR2 FQDESV (reference sequence). CDR3 size: 16 residues. CDR3 in amino acids: CASSFPAGGLDNEQFF. CDR3 sequence (DNA): TGTGCCAGCAGCTTCCCAGCGGGGGGCTTGGACAATGAGCAGTTCTTC.

This clonotype was counted at least ten times. The rearrangement links TRBV12-3 or TRBV12-4 to TRBJ1-4; D is unresolved. The CDR3 covers 11 residues. Trimming removed 6 bases at V and 9 bases at J, with 8 bases between. CDR3 region: CASSQGQKLFF. The CDR3 nucleotides are TGTGCCAGCAGCCAAGGGCAAAAACTGTTTTTT.

This clonotype was counted between two and nine times. V and J are TRBV28 and TRBJ2-7, with D possibly being TRBD2 (6 bases). V dropped 4 bases and J dropped 4 bases, with 17 bases sitting between them. This CDR3 has 15 amino acids. Germline assignment: CDR1 MDHEN and CDR2 SYDVKM. The DNA of the CDR3 is TGTGCCAGCAGTTCCATACCCGGGAGTGGGTACGAGCAGTACTTC. Encoded protein: CASSSIPGSGYEQYF.

The table lists this clonotype with many counts. This chain connects TRBV2 to TRBJ2-2; 8 bases fit TRBD2. Germline lookup yields CDR1 SNHLY and CDR2 FYNNEI. V gave up 1 base and J gave up 7 bases; unmatched junction bases: 8. The CDR3 consists of 16 residues. CDR3 protein: CASSEGRGGRIGELFF. The CDR3 DNA sequence: TGTGCCAGCAGTGAAGGGCGCGGGGGGCGGATCGGGGAGCTGTTTTTT.